What follows are 18 T cell receptor beta chains derived from one specimen sequenced in a study of blood T cell repertoires in COVID-19. Here immunoSEQ multiplex PCR was the method, and the copy in TCRdb shows in-frame clones only, minus some. The sample lists fewer than 700,000 clones; less than 90% were seen once. The sample comprised peripheral blood. These receptors all come from a woman between 45 and 60 years old with COVID-19, enrolled during active disease.

The chain recombines TRBV10-1 with TRBJ1-1; 9 bases agree with TRBD1. V lost 6 bases to trimming and J lost 5 bases; unmatched junction nucleotides: 7. The CDR3 is 14 amino acids. Germline V gives CDR1 WNHNN, CDR2 SYGVQD (reference sequence). The CDR3 DNA is TGCGCCAGCAGGGGGACAGGGCAGGGGACTGAAGCTTTCTTT. Encoded protein: CASRGTGQGTEAFF.

The chain combines TRBV30 with TRBJ2-3, with TRBD1 as a possible D gene (7 bases). Germline assignment: CDR1 GTSNPN and CDR2 SVGIG (reference sequence). This CDR3 has 13 amino acids. V was shortened by 2 bases and J by 6 bases, with 12 bases between the two germline ends. CDR3 protein: CAWSNRGGDTQYF. The DNA for the CDR3 is TGTGCCTGGAGTAACAGGGGAGGCGATACGCAGTATTTT.

V and J are TRBV11-3 and TRBJ2-1; TRBD1 might be the D (7 bases). V was clipped by 1 base and J by 4 bases, with 23 bases between them. The germline CDR1 and CDR2 sequences are SGHNT and YENEEA. The CDR3 spans 19 residues. The CDR3 DNA reads TGTGCCAGCAGCTTAGGACGCGGGCGGGGACAGCAGATTTACAATGAGCAGTTCTTC. Translating gives CASSLGRGRGQQIYNEQFF.

The count of this clone is one. The chain has TRBV5-4 and TRBJ2-7; 12 bases are a match to TRBD2. The CDR3 is 16 residues long. Germline V gene data show CDR1 as SGHNT and CDR2 as YYREEE (reference sequence). Trimming at V came to 4 bases and at J to 5 bases, leaving 10 bases not matched to a gene. CDR3 in amino acids: CASSPTPSGGANEQYF. The DNA for the CDR3 is TGTGCCAGCAGCCCTACGCCTAGCGGGGGGGCCAACGAGCAGTACTTC.

This chain joins TRBV25-1 and TRBJ1-6; D is unclear. Trimming removed 6 bases at V and 13 bases at J, with 16 bases between. Looked up from germline, CDR1 is MGHDK and CDR2 is SYGVNS. The CDR3 spans 13 residues. The CDR3 here is CASRTGIGRPLHF. For the CDR3, the DNA is TGTGCCAGCAGGACGGGAATCGGTAGGCCCCTCCACTTT.

V gene TRBV29-1 combines with J gene TRBJ2-1; 13 bases are shared with TRBD2. The junction had 10 bases not matched to a gene; V was cut back by 5 bases and J by 0 bases. Looked up from germline, CDR1 is SQVTM and CDR2 is ANQGSEA. The CDR3 runs 18 residues. The CDR3 is CSVSGLAGAPSSYNEQFF. CDR3 nucleotides: TGCAGCGTTTCTGGACTAGCGGGGGCCCCCAGCTCCTACAATGAGCAGTTCTTC.

The V call is TRBV29-1, the J call TRBJ1-2; 7 positions agree with TRBD1. CDR1 is SQVTM, CDR2 ANQGSEA, per germline. This CDR3 spans 15 amino acids. The V and J ends lost 0 bases and 6 bases, in that order; junction bases with no gene match: 10. CDR3 bases: TGCAGCGTTGAAGATCGAAGGGGGCTGAAGAATGGCTACACCTTC. It is translated as CSVEDRRGLKNGYTF.

J is TRBJ1-3 and V is TRBV5-5; the match to TRBD1 covers 7 bases. Looked up from germline, CDR1 is SGHKS and CDR2 is YYEKEE (reference sequence). The CDR3 loop spans 16 amino acids. Unmatched junction bases numbered 7, after V lost 4 bases and J lost 0 bases. The CDR3 spells CASSIDRAISGNTIYF. In DNA, the CDR3 is TGTGCCAGCAGCATAGACAGGGCGATCTCTGGAAACACCATATATTTT.

With respect to this clone: Other nucleotide sequences from this sample produce the same CDR3. V and J are TRBV19 and TRBJ2-7, with 7 bases aligning to TRBD2. The junction had 1 base not matched to a gene; V was cut back by 1 base and J by 1 base. CDR1 and CDR2 (germline): LNHDA, SQIVND (reference sequence). This CDR3 contains 14 residues. The CDR3 protein is CASSIGGGSYEQYF. CDR3 nucleotides: TGTGCCAGTAGTATAGGGGGGGGTTCCTACGAGCAGTACTTC.

The V gene is TRBV5-1, the J gene TRBJ2-2; perhaps TRBD1 as D (5 bases). This CDR3 is 16 amino acids long. CDR1 SGHRS and CDR2 YFSETQ come from the germline V gene. V was cut by 1 base and J by 2 bases, with 12 bases left in between. The CDR3: CASSLYRRDNTGELFF. CDR3 in DNA: TGCGCCAGCAGCTTGTATCGCAGGGATAACACCGGGGAGCTGTTTTTT.

In DNA form, the CDR3 reads TGTGCCAGCAGTGATCAGAGGGCTGAAAAACTGTTTTTT. Encoded protein: CASSDQRAEKLFF. The rearrangement links TRBV2 to TRBJ1-4; no definite D call. V lost 3 bases, J lost 7 bases, and 9 bases lay in between. From germline, CDR1 is SNHLY and CDR2 FYNNEI. The CDR3 is 13 residues long.

The rearrangement links TRBV6-5 to TRBJ1-3; D is undetermined. The CDR3 length is 14 residues. V lost 5 bases to trimming and J lost 4 bases, with 12 bases between them. The V gene's germline CDR1 is MNHEY and CDR2 SVGAGI. The CDR3 bases are TGTGCCAGCAGTCCCTCCAGCGGGGGAAACACCATATATTTT. It encodes CASSPSSGGNTIYF.

The chain employs TRBV5-6 and TRBJ1-1; D ambiguous. The CDR3 extends over 14 amino acids. The germline V and J ends were trimmed by 2 bases and 5 bases, with 13 bases remaining between them. The V gene's germline CDR1 is SGHDT and CDR2 YYEEEE. The CDR3 sequence: CASSFNAGGTEAFF. The CDR3 nucleotides are TGTGCCAGCAGCTTCAACGCGGGTGGGACTGAAGCTTTCTTT.

At least ten counts were recorded for this clone. The chain recombines TRBV7-9 with TRBJ2-3; TRBD1 agrees at 7 bases. J gave up 4 bases and V 3 bases, and 4 bases lay outside the gene matches. Per germline, CDR1 SEHNR and CDR2 FQNEAQ (reference sequence). There are 14 residues in the CDR3. CDR3 sequence (DNA): TGTGCCAGCAGCTTTAAGGGGGCCGCAGATACGCAGTATTTT. This codes for CASSFKGAADTQYF.

The chain is built from TRBV30 and TRBJ2-3, with TRBD2 matching over 7 bases. Germline V gene lookup returns CDR1 GTSNPN and CDR2 SVGIG (reference sequence). V was pared by 7 bases and J by 2 bases, with 9 bases of the junction left unmatched. The CDR3 contains 14 residues. The CDR3 nucleotides are TGTGCCTCTTCAGCGGGGCGAGCCACAGATACGCAGTATTTT. The encoded protein is CASSAGRATDTQYF.

The V gene is TRBV7-8, the J gene TRBJ2-3; 14 bases map to TRBD2. The V gene end was trimmed by 1 base and the J gene end by 6 bases; junction bases not matched to a gene: 18. This CDR3 spans 21 amino acids. Germline values: CDR1 SGHVS, CDR2 FQNEAQ. The CDR3 DNA reads TGTGCCAGCAGCTTAGAGGTCCAGGGACTAGCGGGGGTGAGGGTCCCGGATACGCAGTATTTT. Translating it yields CASSLEVQGLAGVRVPDTQYF.

The chain has TRBV20-1 and TRBJ2-7; 10 bases match TRBD2. This CDR3 comprises 13 residues. Trimming at V came to 3 bases and at J to 3 bases, leaving 2 bases not matched to a gene. Germline V CDR1 and CDR2: DFQATT, SNEGSKA (reference sequence). The CDR3 nucleotides are TGCAGTGCTAGTACTAGCGGGGACTACGAGCAGTACTTC. Translating it yields CSASTSGDYEQYF.

The V call is TRBV30, the J call TRBJ1-1; a weak D match, TRBD1 (5 bases). This CDR3 comprises 14 residues. V dropped 4 bases and J dropped 4 bases, with 16 bases sitting between them. Germline CDR1 reads GTSNPN; CDR2 reads SVGIG (reference sequence). DNA of the CDR3: TGTGCCTGGACGGTCGGGGGGGTCGGCACTGAAGCTTTCTTT. This translates into CAWTVGGVGTEAFF.